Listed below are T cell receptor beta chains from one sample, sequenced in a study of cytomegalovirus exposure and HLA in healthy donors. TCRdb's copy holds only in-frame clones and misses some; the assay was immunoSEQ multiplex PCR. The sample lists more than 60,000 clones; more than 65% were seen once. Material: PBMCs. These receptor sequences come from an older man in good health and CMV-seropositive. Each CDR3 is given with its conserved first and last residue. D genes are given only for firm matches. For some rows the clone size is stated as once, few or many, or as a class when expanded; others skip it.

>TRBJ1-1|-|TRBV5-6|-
CASSSWSGTEAFF
TGTGCCAGCAGTTCCTGGTCGGGCACTGAAGCTTTCTTT
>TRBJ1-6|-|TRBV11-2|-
CASSLGGWNSPLHF
TGTGCCAGCAGCTTAGGGGGCTGGAATTCACCCCTCCACTTT
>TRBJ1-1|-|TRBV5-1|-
CASSLDRAGTEAFF
TGCGCCAGCAGCTTGGACAGGGCAGGAACTGAAGCTTTCTTT
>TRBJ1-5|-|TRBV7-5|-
CVRTMTASNQPQHF
TGTGTCAGAACCATGACAGCGAGCAATCAGCCCCAGCATTTT
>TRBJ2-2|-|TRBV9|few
CASSPRLGNTGELFF
TGTGCCAGCAGCCCCCGACTAGGGAACACCGGGGAGCTGTTTTTT
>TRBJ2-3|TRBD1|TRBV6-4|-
CASSESQGGTDTQYF
TGTGCCAGCAGCGAGTCCCAGGGGGGCACAGATACGCAGTATTTT
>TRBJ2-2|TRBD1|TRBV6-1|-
CASSEQGANGELFF
TGTGCCAGCAGTGAACAGGGGGCGAACGGGGAGCTGTTTTTT
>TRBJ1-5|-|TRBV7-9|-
CASSLGPSNQPQHF
TGTGCCAGCAGCTTAGGGCCGAGCAATCAGCCCCAGCATTTT
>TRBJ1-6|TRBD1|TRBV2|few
CASSGSGTGDSPLHF
TGTGCCAGCAGTGGGAGTGGGACAGGGGACTCACCCCTCCACTTT
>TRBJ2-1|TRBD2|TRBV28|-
CASSLPRGREGSGRAREQFF
TGTGCCAGCAGTTTACCCAGGGGGCGCGAGGGTAGCGGGAGGGCCCGTGAGCAGTTCTTC
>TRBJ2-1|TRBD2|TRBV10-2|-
CASSVGTRFYNEQFF
TGCGCCAGCAGTGTTGGGACTAGATTCTACAATGAGCAGTTCTTC
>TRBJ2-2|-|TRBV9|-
CASSVDATFGELFF
TGTGCCAGCAGCGTAGATGCGACTTTCGGGGAGCTGTTTTTT
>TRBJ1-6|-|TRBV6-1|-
CASAGNSPLHF
TGTGCCAGCGCGGGGAATTCACCCCTCCACTTT
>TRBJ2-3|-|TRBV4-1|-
CASSQEGVPQYF
TGCGCCAGCAGCCAAGAAGGAGTGCCGCAGTATTTT
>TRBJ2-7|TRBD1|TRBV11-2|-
CASRDRTIYEQYF
TGTGCCAGCCGGGACAGGACGATCTACGAGCAGTACTTC
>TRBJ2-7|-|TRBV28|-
CASSFRGFEQYF
TGTGCCAGCAGTTTCAGAGGGTTCGAGCAGTACTTC
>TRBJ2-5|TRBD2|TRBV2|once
CASSALAGGPGETQYF
TGTGCCAGCAGTGCCTTAGCGGGAGGGCCGGGAGAGACCCAGTACTTC
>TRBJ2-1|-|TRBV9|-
CASTGSGNEQFF
TGTGCCAGCACGGGATCAGGAAATGAGCAGTTCTTC
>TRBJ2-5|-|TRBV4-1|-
CASSQDRDIRGTQYF
TGCGCCAGCAGCCAAGATAGGGACATTCGGGGGACCCAGTACTTC
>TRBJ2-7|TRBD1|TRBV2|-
CASRGQGASYEQYF
TGTGCCAGCAGAGGACAGGGGGCTTCCTACGAGCAGTACTTC
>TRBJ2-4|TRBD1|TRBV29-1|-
CSVAGTGGGLAKNIQYF
TGCAGCGTTGCCGGGACAGGGGGGGGCCTGGCCAAAAACATTCAGTACTTC
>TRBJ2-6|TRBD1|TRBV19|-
CASSKARLNRGRGANVLTF
TGTGCCAGTAGTAAGGCACGCCTGAACAGGGGTCGAGGGGCCAACGTCCTGACTTTC
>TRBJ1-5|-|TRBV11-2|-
CASSQGRPQHF
TGTGCCAGCAGCCAGGGGCGGCCCCAGCATTTT
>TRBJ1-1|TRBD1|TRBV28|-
CASSTLTGRTEAFF
TGTGCCAGCAGTACCCTGACAGGGCGGACTGAAGCTTTCTTT
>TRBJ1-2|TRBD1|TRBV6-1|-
CASSEPGQAYGYTF
TGTGCCAGCAGTGAACCGGGACAGGCCTATGGCTACACCTTC
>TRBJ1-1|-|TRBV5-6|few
CASIRGGHTEAFF
TGTGCCAGCATTAGAGGGGGACACACTGAAGCTTTCTTT
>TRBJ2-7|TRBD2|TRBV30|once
CAWSQGLARPQYF
TGTGCCTGGAGTCAGGGACTAGCGCGGCCCCAGTACTTC
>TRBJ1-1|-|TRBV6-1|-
CASSEMAGMNTEAFF
TGTGCCAGCAGTGAGATGGCGGGAATGAACACTGAAGCTTTCTTT
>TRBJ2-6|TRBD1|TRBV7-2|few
CASSLGGVLSGANVLTF
TGTGCCAGCAGCCTAGGGGGCGTCCTGTCTGGGGCCAACGTCCTGACTTTC
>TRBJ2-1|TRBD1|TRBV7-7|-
CASSFRGGDEQFF
TGTGCCAGCAGCTTTCGAGGGGGCGATGAGCAGTTCTTC
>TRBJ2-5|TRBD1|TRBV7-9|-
CASSLGQGDQETQYF
TGTGCCAGCAGCTTGGGACAGGGGGACCAAGAGACCCAGTACTTC
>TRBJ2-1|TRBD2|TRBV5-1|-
CASSLTSGSQGEQFF
TGCGCCAGCAGCTTGACTAGCGGGAGTCAAGGTGAGCAGTTCTTC
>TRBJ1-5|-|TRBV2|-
CASSEAIATDSNQPQHF
TGTGCCAGCAGTGAAGCTATTGCGACAGATAGCAATCAGCCCCAGCATTTT
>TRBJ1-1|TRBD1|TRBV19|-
CASSTGQGNTEAFF
TGTGCCAGTAGTACTGGACAGGGAAACACTGAAGCTTTCTTT
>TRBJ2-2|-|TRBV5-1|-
CASSYTEAGELFF
TGCGCCAGCAGCTATACCGAGGCCGGGGAGCTGTTTTTT
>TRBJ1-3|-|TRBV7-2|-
CASSLVLQGGNTIYF
TGTGCCAGCAGCTTAGTACTCCAGGGCGGAAACACCATATATTTT
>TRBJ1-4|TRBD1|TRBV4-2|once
CASSRQGEGEKLFF
TGTGCCAGCAGCCGACAGGGGGAGGGGGAAAAACTGTTTTTT
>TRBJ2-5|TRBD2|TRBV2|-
CASSEIGGGFQETQYF
TGTGCCAGCAGTGAAATTGGCGGGGGGTTTCAAGAGACCCAGTACTTC
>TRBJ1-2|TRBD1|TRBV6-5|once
CASSYSGQGSYGYTF
TGTGCCAGCAGTTACTCGGGACAGGGCTCCTATGGCTACACCTTC
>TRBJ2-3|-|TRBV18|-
CASSPTSTDTQYF
TGTGCCAGCTCACCAACTAGCACAGATACGCAGTATTTT
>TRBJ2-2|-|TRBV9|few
CASSVGPGETGELFF
TGTGCCAGCAGCGTAGGGCCGGGAGAGACCGGGGAGCTGTTTTTT